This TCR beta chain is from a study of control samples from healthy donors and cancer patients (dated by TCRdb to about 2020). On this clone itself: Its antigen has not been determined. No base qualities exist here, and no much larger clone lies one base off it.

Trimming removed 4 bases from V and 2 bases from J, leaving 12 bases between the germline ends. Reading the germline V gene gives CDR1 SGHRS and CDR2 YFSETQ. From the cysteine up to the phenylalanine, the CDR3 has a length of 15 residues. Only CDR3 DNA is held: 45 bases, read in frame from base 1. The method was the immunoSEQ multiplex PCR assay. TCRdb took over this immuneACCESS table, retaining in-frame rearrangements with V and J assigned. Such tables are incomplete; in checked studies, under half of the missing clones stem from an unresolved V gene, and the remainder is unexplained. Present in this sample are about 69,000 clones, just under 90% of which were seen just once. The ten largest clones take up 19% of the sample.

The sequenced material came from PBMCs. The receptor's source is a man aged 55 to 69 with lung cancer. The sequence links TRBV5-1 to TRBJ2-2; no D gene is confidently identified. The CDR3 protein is CASSPSRVNTGELFF. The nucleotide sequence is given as TGCGCCAGCAGCCCCAGCCGGGTTAACACCGGGGAGCTGTTTTTT.